Below, 28 T cell receptor beta chains from the same sample are listed, as sequenced in a study of OX40 agonist ivuxolimab in advanced cancers. Sequencing was performed with immunoSEQ multiplex PCR; in TCRdb, only in-frame clones are kept and a portion is missing. The repertoire holds approximately 89,000 clones, 87% seen once, with approximately 0.5% in the top ten. The material was CD4+ or CD8+ T cells sorted from blood, obtained in a trial of the OX40 agonist ivuxolimab. Receptors originate from an adult with an advanced solid tumor such as melanoma, head and neck, liver or kidney cancer.

The rearrangement uses TRBV19 and TRBJ1-6, with D uncertain. Germline V gene sequence: CDR1 LNHDA, CDR2 SQIVND (reference sequence). The V end lost 5 bases, the J end lost 3 bases, and 14 bases lay between the germline ends. The CDR3 totals 16 residues. The CDR3 DNA reads as TGTGCCAGTAGTCCGGACCGGTCCCTCTATAATTCACCCCTCCACTTT. Residues: CASSPDRSLYNSPLHF.

CDR3 region: CAGAGVGGTPSGTEAFF. The DNA for the CDR3 is TGTGCCGGAGCCGGTGTGGGCGGAACTCCTTCGGGCACTGAAGCTTTCTTT. The chain couples TRBV2 to TRBJ1-1; D unclear. Trimming removed 11 bases from V and 4 bases from J, with 29 bases in between. Per germline, CDR1 SNHLY and CDR2 FYNNEI. The CDR3 has 17 residues.

The table lists this clone with a count of one. V is TRBV5-1 and J is TRBJ1-2; 7 positions match TRBD1. CDR1 SGHRS and CDR2 YFSETQ come from the germline V gene. This CDR3 is built from 16 residues. V trimming: 4 bases; J trimming: 5 bases; junction bases outside the gene matches: 14. The CDR3 sequence is CASSALTGSLRYGYTF. DNA for the CDR3: TGCGCCAGCAGCGCTCTGACAGGGTCGTTGAGGTATGGCTACACCTTC. Filled out from reference TRBV5-1 and TRBJ1-2, the complete variable domain reads KAGVTQTPRYLIKTRGQQVTLSCSPISGHRSVSWYQQTPGQGLQFLFEYFSETQRNKGNFPGRFSGRQFSNSRSEMNVSTLELGDSALYLCASSALTGSLRYGYTFGSGTRLTVV.

The chain uses TRBV7-2 and TRBJ2-2; TRBD1 agrees at 8 bases. In germline, CDR1 is SGHTA, CDR2 FQGNSA. After removal of 4 bases from V and 3 bases from J, the junction contained 4 bases not matched to a gene. The CDR3 runs to 15 residues. The CDR3 protein is CASSSDRGDTGELFF. In DNA form, the CDR3 reads TGTGCCAGCAGCTCCGACAGGGGCGACACCGGGGAGCTGTTTTTT. The variable domain in full, completed from reference TRBV7-2 and TRBJ2-2, reads GAGVSQSPSNKVTEKGKDVELRCDPISGHTALYWYRQSLGQGLEFLIYFQGNSAPDKSGLPSDRFSAERTGGSVSTLTIQRTQQEDSAVYLCASSSDRGDTGELFFGEGSRLTVL.

J is TRBJ1-1 and V is TRBV5-1; perhaps TRBD1 as D (5 bases). The CDR3 length is 15 residues. Germline lookup yields CDR1 SGHRS and CDR2 YFSETQ. Trimming took 9 bases from V and 3 from J, leaving 21 bases between them. DNA for the CDR3: TGCGCCACCCAGCGGGGGGGATTTGAGGACACTGAAGCTTTCTTT. Translated, it gives CATQRGGFEDTEAFF.

This sequence joins TRBV5-1 and TRBJ1-4, with 9 bases fitting TRBD1. Germline values: CDR1 SGHRS, CDR2 YFSETQ. V dropped 4 bases and J dropped 5; count of bases not matched to a gene: 3. CDR3 size: 14 residues. The chain's CDR3 is CASSQDRGNEKLFF. CDR3 nucleotides: TGCGCCAGCAGCCAGGACAGGGGAAATGAAAAACTGTTTTTT.

This clone came up once. As the CDR3 is not closed by the conserved phenylalanine or tryptophan, this likely results from a read error. This sequence joins TRBV11-3 and TRBJ1-6; TRBD1 agrees at 11 bases. V shed 5 bases and J 15 bases; nucleotides not matched to a gene: 3. Germline lookup yields CDR1 SGHNT and CDR2 YENEEA. The CDR3 loop spans 12 amino acids. CDR3 DNA: TGTGCCAGCAGCCGGACAGGGGGCCTCCTCCACCTT. Translation gives CASSRTGGLLHL.

CDR3 residues: CASSLGQPNQPQHF. The CDR3 nucleotides are TGTGCCAGCAGCTTGGGACAGCCCAATCAGCCCCAGCATTTT. V is TRBV5-5 and J is TRBJ1-5; D may be TRBD1 (5 bases). CDR3 length equals 14 residues. The V end was cut by 0 bases, the J end by 3 bases, with 7 bases between. Per the germline V gene, CDR1 is SGHKS and CDR2 is YYEKEE (reference sequence).

This rearrangement joins TRBV2 to TRBJ2-1; no clear D. The CDR3 is made up of 14 amino acids. In germline, CDR1 is SNHLY, CDR2 FYNNEI. The germline V and J ends were trimmed by 7 bases and 0 bases, with 10 bases remaining between them. The DNA for the CDR3 is TGTGCCAGCAAAGCCTTTCGCTCCTACAATGAGCAGTTCTTC. Amino acids: CASKAFRSYNEQFF.

J is TRBJ1-5 and V is TRBV6-4, with no clear D. The CDR3 covers 15 residues. Deletions cut 5 bases from V and 10 bases from J, with 21 bases between. CDR1 is MRHNA, CDR2 SNTAGT, per germline. This chain's CDR3 is CASSHRVRTVYPQHF. The DNA for the CDR3 is TGTGCCAGCAGTCACCGTGTCAGGACCGTCTATCCCCAGCATTTT.

The CDR3 nucleotides are TGTGCCAGCAGTTGCCTCCAGGTAACCTACGAGCAGTACTTC. Its protein product is CASSCLQVTYEQYF. The rearrangement uses TRBV6-5 and TRBJ2-7; no definite D call. The CDR3 has 14 amino acids. Trimming shortened V by 4 bases and J by 2 bases, and 12 bases separated the two germline ends. Germline V gene sequence: CDR1 MNHEY, CDR2 SVGAGI.

CDR3 sequence: CASSLEGGNNYGYTF. The CDR3 DNA follows: TGTGCCAGCAGCTTAGAAGGGGGGAATAACTATGGCTACACCTTC. The J gene is TRBJ1-2, the V gene TRBV7-4, with a tentative D call TRBD1 (6 bases). The CDR3 contains 15 residues. The germline V gene has CDR1 SGHVT and CDR2 SQSDAQ. V shed 1 base and J shed 1 base, with 10 bases lying between them.

The chain is built from TRBV6-5 and TRBJ2-7, with 7 positions matching TRBD1. The germline gives CDR1 MNHEY, CDR2 SVGAGI. The CDR3 is 14 residues long. J lost 3 bases, V lost 2 bases, and 4 bases had no gene match. The CDR3 here is CASSYDRANYEQYF. The CDR3 DNA reads TGTGCCAGCAGTTACGACAGGGCGAACTACGAGCAGTACTTC.

This clone was observed a handful of times. This chain uses TRBV6-1 with TRBJ1-2; TRBD1 matches 8 bases. The CDR3 is 15 amino acids. Germline CDR1 reads MNHNS; CDR2 reads SASEGT. The trim removed 4 bases at V and 6 bases at J, leaving 10 bases unmatched. The CDR3 spells CASSARTGYDHGYTF. The CDR3 coding sequence is TGTGCCAGCAGTGCACGGACAGGGTACGATCATGGCTACACCTTC.

This clone appeared once. Written as DNA, the CDR3 is TGTGCCAGCTCACCACCTCGGGCACAGGGGCACACCGGGGAGCTGTTTTTT. Its protein is CASSPPRAQGHTGELFF. The V gene is TRBV18, the J gene TRBJ2-2; 7 nucleotides line up with TRBD1. This CDR3 contains 17 residues. Trimming took 0 bases from V and 3 from J; bases not matched to a gene: 7. Germline assignment: CDR1 KGHSH and CDR2 LQKENI.

The chain is built from TRBV5-1 and TRBJ1-3; maybe TRBD1 (6 bases). The V end lost 4 bases, the J end lost 4 bases, and 15 bases lay between the germline ends. Germline assignment: CDR1 SGHRS and CDR2 YFSETQ. The CDR3 length is 15 residues. The CDR3 region is CASSVQGSMGNTIYF. CDR3 DNA sequence: TGCGCCAGCAGCGTCCAGGGGTCTATGGGAAACACCATATATTTT.

This clone was counted a single time. The rearrangement uses TRBV20-1 and TRBJ2-1; the match to TRBD1 covers 9 bases. Germline CDR1 and CDR2: DFQATT and SNEGSKA (reference sequence). The CDR3 loop spans 11 amino acids. Trimming took 4 bases from V and 8 from J; bases not matched to a gene: 0. CDR3 residues: CSANRGHEQFF. DNA of the CDR3: TGCAGTGCTAACAGGGGGCATGAGCAGTTCTTC.

V usage is TRBV14 and J usage is TRBJ2-7, with D possibly being TRBD1 (6 bases). V lost 3 bases, J lost 0 bases, and 12 bases lay in between. The CDR3 totals 15 residues. In germline, CDR1 is SGHDN, CDR2 FVKESK. DNA of the CDR3: TGTGCCAGCAGCCAGACCGGGACACTCTCCTACGAGCAGTACTTC. This gives the protein CASSQTGTLSYEQYF.

The table lists this clone with a few counts. V usage is TRBV6-5 and J usage is TRBJ2-2; TRBD1 matches 10 bases. Trimming took 6 bases from V and 6 from J; bases not matched to a gene: 7. The CDR3 contains 15 residues. Per the germline V gene, CDR1 is MNHEY and CDR2 is SVGAGI. In DNA form, the CDR3 reads TGTGCCAGCAGCTGGGGACAGGGGAAGGCCGGGGAGCTGTTTTTT. Encoded protein: CASSWGQGKAGELFF.

The chain is built from TRBV7-3 and TRBJ2-7; 8 bases agree with TRBD1. Germline values: CDR1 SGHTA, CDR2 FQGTGA. This CDR3 is 15 amino acids long. V shed 4 bases and J 0 bases; nucleotides not matched to a gene: 5. The CDR3 is CASSYGQGPSYEQYF. CDR3 DNA: TGTGCCAGCAGCTACGGACAGGGACCCTCCTACGAGCAGTACTTC.

The rearrangement uses TRBV7-3 and TRBJ2-3, with D perhaps TRBD1 or TRBD2 (6 bases each). Germline V CDR1 and CDR2: SGHTA, FQGTGA. The CDR3 length is 16 residues. Trimming pared 5 bases from V and 2 bases from J, leaving 17 bases between. Written as DNA, the CDR3 is TGTGCCAGCAGCCCCCGACTAGTGGGGGCCACAGATACGCAGTATTTT. Translating it yields CASSPRLVGATDTQYF.

The chain couples TRBV5-4 to TRBJ2-1; TRBD1 agrees at 9 bases. CDR1 is SGHNT, CDR2 YYREEE, per germline (reference sequence). The CDR3 is 15 residues long. The junction had 6 bases not matched to a gene; V was cut back by 4 bases and J by 4 bases. Written as DNA, the CDR3 is TGTGCCAGCAGCGCCGGACAGGGGTATTACAATGAGCAGTTCTTC. It translates to CASSAGQGYYNEQFF.

This sequence joins TRBV25-1 and TRBJ2-1, with D tentatively TRBD1 (7 bases). CDR1 and CDR2 from the germline V gene are MGHDK and SYGVNS. The V gene lost 4 bases and the J gene lost 0 bases, with 10 bases spanning the gap. The CDR3 covers 15 residues. CDR3 coding DNA: TGTGCCAGCAGTGGCAGGGGGGCCTCCTACAATGAGCAGTTCTTC. It is translated as CASSGRGASYNEQFF.

The chain combines TRBV19 with TRBJ2-1; TRBD1 matches at 10 bases. CDR1 and CDR2 from the germline V gene are LNHDA and SQIVND (reference sequence). J was trimmed by 8 bases and V by 5 bases; bases with no gene match: 9. The CDR3 length is 15 residues. The CDR3 nucleotides read TGTGCCAGTAGTGGCCGGGACAGGGGTCTCTATGAGCAGTTCTTC. Translating gives CASSGRDRGLYEQFF.

This chain connects TRBV5-1 to TRBJ1-5, with a tentative D call TRBD1 (5 bases). The CDR3 contains 15 residues. V dropped 4 bases and J dropped 3 bases, with 14 bases sitting between them. Germline assignment: CDR1 SGHRS and CDR2 YFSETQ. CDR3 nucleotide sequence: TGCGCCAGCAGCCCGGCCTCGGGGGACAATCAGCCCCAGCATTTT. This gives the protein CASSPASGDNQPQHF.

V usage is TRBV29-1 and J usage is TRBJ2-1, with 8 bases that match TRBD1. V was pared by 7 bases and J by 6 bases, with 11 bases of the junction left unmatched. Germline V gives CDR1 SQVTM, CDR2 ANQGSEA. This CDR3 contains 14 residues. This chain's CDR3 is CSALRDRLFNEQFF. CDR3 bases: TGCAGCGCCCTCCGGGACAGGCTGTTCAATGAGCAGTTCTTC.

V gene TRBV28 combines with J gene TRBJ1-2; tentative D call: TRBD1 (6 bases). V gave up 3 bases and J gave up 4 bases, with 15 bases separating them. The germline V gene has CDR1 MDHEN and CDR2 SYDVKM. The CDR3 is 15 amino acids. DNA for the CDR3: TGTGCCAGCAGTTTTTACGGAGGGGGACGCTATGGCTACACCTTC. Translated, it gives CASSFYGGGRYGYTF.

The genes are TRBV18 and TRBJ2-5, with TRBD2 matching 7 bases. CDR3 length: 14 amino acids. The V gene's germline CDR1 is KGHSH and CDR2 LQKENI. V shed 6 bases and J 4 bases; nucleotides not matched to a gene: 8. The CDR3 reads CASSPVGGRETQYF. In DNA form, the CDR3 reads TGTGCCAGCTCCCCGGTGGGAGGGCGAGAGACCCAGTACTTC.